The TCR beta chain described here comes from a study of OX40 agonist ivuxolimab in advanced cancers. Patients were ruled out by autoimmune disease history or systemic immunosuppression. Germline V lookup: CDR1 LNHDA, CDR2 SQIVND (reference sequence). With 0 bases removed from V and 4 bases from J, the gap between germline ends came to 9 bases. This CDR3 is built from 15 residues. The data were produced by immunoSEQ multiplex PCR, yet TCRdb's version contains in-frame clones alone and is incomplete. The sample has 55,000 or so clones; roughly 90% are singletons. The TCR was taken from an adult with an advanced solid tumor such as melanoma, head and neck, liver or kidney cancer. The sequencing here drew on CD4+ or CD8+ T cells sorted from blood, taken in a trial of the OX40 agonist ivuxolimab. The rearrangement joins TRBV19 to TRBJ2-2, with D possibly being TRBD2 (6 bases). The CDR3 here is CASSIEGGPTGELFF. In nucleotides, the CDR3 is TGTGCCAGTAGTATAGAGGGGGGACCCACCGGGGAGCTGTTTTTT.